These 19 T cell receptor beta chains came from one sample sequenced in a study of T cell responses to AZD1222 COVID-19 vaccine. TCRdb's copy holds only in-frame clones and misses some; the assay was immunoSEQ multiplex PCR. In the table there are roughly 150,000 clones, more than 75% of which are singletons. This specimen consisted of peripheral blood, obtained 28 days after the second AZD1222 dose. These receptors were obtained from an adult who received the AZD1222 COVID-19 vaccine.

The chain has TRBV4-3 and TRBJ2-3; D is ambiguous. There are 15 residues in the CDR3. Germline values: CDR1 LGHNA, CDR2 YSLEER. V lost 3 bases and J 2 bases, leaving 12 bases between the germline ends. CDR3 DNA sequence: TGCGCCAGCAGCCACTCCGAGAGAGACACAGATACGCAGTATTTT. Protein: CASSHSERDTDTQYF.

The chain couples TRBV5-1 to TRBJ1-1; 10 nucleotides agree with TRBD1. CDR1 SGHRS and CDR2 YFSETQ come from the germline V gene. The length of the CDR3 is 15 residues. Unmatched junction bases numbered 4, after V lost 4 bases and J lost 1 base. CDR3 nucleotides: TGCGCCAGCAGCCCCGGGACAGGGGAGAACACTGAAGCTTTCTTT. As protein: CASSPGTGENTEAFF.

The chain has TRBV5-1 and TRBJ1-2, with 11 bases aligning to TRBD1. The germline V gene encodes CDR1 SGHRS and CDR2 YFSETQ. This CDR3 has 15 amino acids. With V trimmed by 4 bases and J by 5 bases, 7 bases remained unmatched. The CDR3 reads CASSPGTGGQYGYTF. In DNA, the CDR3 is TGCGCCAGCAGCCCTGGGACAGGGGGGCAATATGGCTACACCTTC.

This clone was recorded a few times. In the same sample, other DNA sequences code for this CDR3. V gene TRBV18 combines with J gene TRBJ1-5, with TRBD1 as a possible D gene (6 bases). The CDR3 totals 13 residues. V was trimmed by 6 bases and J by 4 bases, leaving 10 bases between them. Germline CDR1 reads KGHSH; CDR2 reads LQKENI. The CDR3 spells CASSPDRNQPQHF. As DNA, the CDR3 is TGTGCCAGCTCGCCAGACAGGAATCAGCCCCAGCATTTT.

This rearrangement joins TRBV6-5 to TRBJ2-3, with D tentatively TRBD1 (5 bases). The CDR3 has 14 amino acids. Germline V lookup: CDR1 MNHEY, CDR2 SVGAGI. Between the trimmed V and J ends, which lost 5 bases and 5 bases, there was a span of 14 bases. The CDR3 region is CASSTGRAGDTQYF. In DNA, the CDR3 is TGTGCCAGCAGTACAGGCAGGGCAGGAGATACGCAGTATTTT.

The V gene is TRBV11-2, the J gene TRBJ2-7; D is possibly TRBD1 or TRBD2 (5 bases each). Germline values: CDR1 SGHAT, CDR2 FQNNGV. The V end was cut by 8 bases, the J end by 3 bases, with 8 bases between. This CDR3 comprises 11 residues. This CDR3 is CASGTLYEQYF. CDR3 sequence (DNA): TGTGCCAGCGGGACCCTCTACGAGCAGTACTTC.

This rearrangement joins TRBV7-3 to TRBJ2-3, with 9 bases that match TRBD1. Germline trimming cut 0 bases from V and 11 bases from J; bases unmatched to any gene: 12. In germline, CDR1 is SGHTA, CDR2 FQGTGA. The CDR3 loop spans 16 amino acids. The CDR3 bases are TGTGCCAGCAGCTTAACTATAGAACAGGGGGCGCGGGTGCAGTATTTT. Translation gives CASSLTIEQGARVQYF.

V and J are TRBV11-1 and TRBJ2-3; 7 bases line up with TRBD1. The trim removed 3 bases at V and 8 bases at J, leaving 2 bases unmatched. This CDR3 comprises 12 residues. CDR1 SGHAT and CDR2 FQDESV come from the germline V gene (reference sequence). In DNA form, the CDR3 reads TGTGCCAGCAGCTTTCCAGGGGGTACGCAGTATTTT. This gives the protein CASSFPGGTQYF.

The chain is built from TRBV7-2 and TRBJ2-5; D might be TRBD1 or TRBD2, each matching 6 bases. Trimming pared 1 base from V and 4 bases from J, leaving 16 bases between. The CDR3 loop spans 16 amino acids. Germline loops: CDR1 SGHTA, CDR2 FQGNSA. DNA of the CDR3: TGTGCCAGCAGCTTAGAACAGGGAGGTTGGGGAGAGACCCAGTACTTC. Translation: CASSLEQGGWGETQYF.

The V call is TRBV12-3 or TRBV12-4, the J call TRBJ2-7, with a tentative D call TRBD2 (5 bases). V shed 6 bases and J shed 4 bases, with 10 bases lying between them. The CDR3 extends over 12 amino acids. The CDR3 nucleotides read TGTGCCAGCAGCGGAGGCGGGTACGAGCAGTACTTC. This encodes CASSGGGYEQYF.

The chain links TRBV11-3 to TRBJ2-2; 7 nucleotides align to TRBD2. The CDR3 sequence is 18 residues long. The junction had 14 bases not matched to a gene; V was cut back by 2 bases and J by 5 bases. The V gene's germline CDR1 is SGHNT and CDR2 YENEEA. The DNA for the CDR3 is TGTGCCAGCAGCTTAACCCTCTCCGGGACTACTTTAACCGGGGAGCTGTTTTTT. This sequence encodes CASSLTLSGTTLTGELFF.

The V call is TRBV7-8, the J call TRBJ2-1, with TRBD2 matching 9 bases. V lost 2 bases and J lost 1; bases outside the gene matches: 9. This CDR3 is 18 amino acids long. The germline V gene has CDR1 SGHVS and CDR2 FQNEAQ. CDR3 sequence: CASSLLAGSSPSYNEQFF. CDR3 bases: TGTGCCAGCAGCTTACTAGCGGGATCCTCACCTTCCTACAATGAGCAGTTCTTC.

This chain links TRBV7-8 with TRBJ1-1; no definite D call. The V gene's germline CDR1 is SGHVS and CDR2 FQNEAQ. This CDR3 is 13 amino acids long. The V gene lost 2 bases and the J gene lost 8 bases, with 12 bases spanning the gap. CDR3 sequence (DNA): TGTGCCAGCAGCTTAACCCCCTTGGGGGAAGCTTTCTTT. It specifies CASSLTPLGEAFF.

The V call is TRBV5-1, the J call TRBJ1-1; D possibly corresponds to TRBD1 (6 bases). From germline, CDR1 is SGHRS and CDR2 YFSETQ. The CDR3 is 14 amino acids. Trimming took 4 bases from V and 0 from J, leaving 10 bases between them. The CDR3 bases are TGCGCCAGCAGCAGTACAGGGTTGAACACTGAAGCTTTCTTT. Protein sequence: CASSSTGLNTEAFF.

V gene TRBV11-1 combines with J gene TRBJ2-7; 8 bases are a match to TRBD1. CDR3 length: 15 residues. Trimming took 0 bases from V and 2 from J; bases not matched to a gene: 3. CDR1 is SGHAT, CDR2 FQDESV, per germline (reference sequence). The CDR3 DNA is TGTGCCAGCAGCTTAGCGCGGGACAGGCCCTACGAGCAGTACTTC. Translated, it gives CASSLARDRPYEQYF.

The chain employs TRBV19 and TRBJ2-1; 13 bases match TRBD2. The CDR3 is 15 residues long. Germline CDR1 is LNHDA and CDR2 is SQIVND (reference sequence). J was trimmed by 9 bases and V by 5 bases; bases with no gene match: 7. Here the CDR3 DNA reads TGTGCCAGTAGTCCAACTAGCGGGAGGGAGGGTGAGCAGTTCTTC. Protein product: CASSPTSGREGEQFF.

The chain employs TRBV2 and TRBJ1-6, with 8 bases that match TRBD1. The germline V gene encodes CDR1 SNHLY and CDR2 FYNNEI. J lost 11 bases, V lost 6 bases, and 9 bases had no gene match. This CDR3 is built from 14 residues. The CDR3 DNA reads TGTGCCAGCAGGCCCGGGACAGGTTCTCCACCCCTCCACTTT. It is translated as CASRPGTGSPPLHF.

The chain employs TRBV2 and TRBJ2-5, with TRBD2 matching 9 bases. Germline CDR1 and CDR2: SNHLY and FYNNEI. The length of the CDR3 is 14 residues. The trim removed 7 bases at V and 5 bases at J, leaving 8 bases unmatched. The CDR3 reads CASIRTSGGETQYF. In DNA form, the CDR3 reads TGTGCCAGCATTAGAACCAGCGGGGGGGAGACCCAGTACTTC.

This chain joins TRBV6-4 and TRBJ2-3; the D gene is possibly TRBD2 (6 bases). V shed 6 bases and J shed 0 bases, with 19 bases lying between them. The germline gives CDR1 MRHNA, CDR2 SNTAGT. CDR3 length: 17 amino acids. The CDR3 reads CASSKGGGGLSTDTQYF. The CDR3 DNA follows: TGTGCCAGCAGCAAAGGTGGGGGAGGCCTTAGCACAGATACGCAGTATTTT.